The T cell receptor beta chain described here comes from a study of OX40 agonist ivuxolimab in advanced cancers. For the study at large: Three patients responded partially, comprising one with hepatocellular carcinoma and two with cutaneous melanoma. Study findings and constraints: CD4+ and CD8+ blood T cells expanded clonally by week 6 at 0.1 to 3.0 mg/kg. Some of the nonresponding patients also showed low levels of normalized T-cell clonal expansion.

Comments on this clone: Its antigen remains unknown.

Data came from immunoSEQ multiplex PCR; TCRdb stores just in-frame clones and leaves some out. The sample has about 77,000 clones; about 83% are singletons. The specimen was CD4+ or CD8+ T cells sorted from blood, collected in a trial of the OX40 agonist ivuxolimab. The TCR comes from an adult with an advanced solid tumor such as melanoma, head and neck, liver or kidney cancer.

CDR3 loop: CASSSPGGGPTGYTF. DNA for the CDR3: TGTGCCAGCAGCTCCCCAGGCGGCGGTCCGACAGGCTACACCTTC. The chain combines TRBV5-6 with TRBJ1-2; D remains unclear. V was pared by 3 bases and J by 8 bases, with 20 bases between. Germline CDR1 reads SGHDT; CDR2 reads YYEEEE. The CDR3 is 15 residues long.